The 17 T cell receptor beta chains reported below all come from one sample, sequenced in a study of blood T cell repertoires in COVID-19. Data came from immunoSEQ multiplex PCR; TCRdb stores just in-frame clones and leaves some out. The sample includes fewer than 350,000 clones, approximately 86% seen only once; the top ten take under 15%. Material for sequencing was peripheral blood. The receptors were gathered from a woman aged 70-85 years with COVID-19, enrolled during active disease.

The chain carries TRBV7-9 and TRBJ1-3; TRBD1 matches 7 bases. Germline V gene data show CDR1 as SEHNR and CDR2 as FQNEAQ (reference sequence). CDR3 length: 12 residues. The trim removed 11 bases at V and 4 bases at J, leaving 5 bases unmatched. The CDR3 nucleotides are TGTGCCCCCGGGACAGACGGAAACACCATATATTTT. Translating gives CAPGTDGNTIYF.

The chain employs TRBV7-2 and TRBJ2-2, with D maybe TRBD2 (5 bases). CDR1 is SGHTA, CDR2 FQGNSA, per germline. Trimming removed 3 bases at V and 2 bases at J, with 7 bases between. The CDR3 spans 14 residues. The CDR3 bases are TGTGCCAGCAGCTTGAGCGGAAACACCGGGGAGCTGTTTTTT. Encoded protein: CASSLSGNTGELFF. The complete variable domain, with remaining parts taken from reference TRBV7-2 and TRBJ2-2, reads GAGVSQSPSNKVTEKGKDVELRCDPISGHTALYWYRQSLGQGLEFLIYFQGNSAPDKSGLPSDRFSAERTGGSVSTLTIQRTQQEDSAVYLCASSLSGNTGELFFGEGSRLTVL.

In DNA, the CDR3 is TGTGCCAGCACCCGAGGGGGACTAGCGGGGGAGACCCAGTACTTC. Translation: CASTRGGLAGETQYF. The V and J genes are TRBV6-5 and TRBJ2-5, with 13 bases that match TRBD2. The J segment lost 5 bases and the V segment lost 7 bases, leaving 7 bases of the junction unmatched. This CDR3 has 15 residues. Germline CDR1 is MNHEY and CDR2 is SVGAGI.

The table lists this clone with a count of one. V is TRBV28 and J is TRBJ2-7, with a tentative D call TRBD1 (6 bases). The germline CDR1 and CDR2 sequences are MDHEN and SYDVKM. V lost 2 bases and J 6 bases, leaving 8 bases between the germline ends. This CDR3 is built from 12 residues. DNA for the CDR3: TGTGCCAGCAGTTTAGGACAGTCCGAGCAGTACTTC. Encoded protein: CASSLGQSEQYF.

This chain links TRBV25-1 with TRBJ2-1; TRBD1 might be the D (6 bases). Between the trimmed V and J ends, which lost 7 bases and 0 bases, there was a span of 16 bases. In germline, CDR1 is MGHDK, CDR2 SYGVNS. The CDR3 length is 16 residues. This CDR3 reads CASTSSTGSSYNEQFF. CDR3 nucleotides: TGTGCCAGCACTTCCTCTACAGGGAGCTCCTACAATGAGCAGTTCTTC.

This clone was counted once. V gene TRBV28 combines with J gene TRBJ1-4, with D perhaps TRBD1 (6 bases). The CDR3 length is 18 residues. V dropped 2 bases and J dropped 3 bases, with 19 bases sitting between them. In germline, CDR1 is MDHEN, CDR2 SYDVKM. This CDR3 reads CASSLPPTSTGPNEKLFF. Here the CDR3 DNA reads TGTGCCAGCAGTTTACCCCCAACCTCGACAGGACCTAATGAAAAACTGTTTTTT. Complete variable domain (other parts from reference TRBV28 and TRBJ1-4): DVKVTQSSRYLVKRTGEKVFLECVQDMDHENMFWYRQDPGLGLRLIYFSYDVKMKEKGDIPEGYSVSREKKERFSLILESASTNQTSMYLCASSLPPTSTGPNEKLFFGSGTQLSVL.

This clone was recorded a few times. This chain connects TRBV11-2 to TRBJ2-5, with 13 bases lining up with TRBD2. V lost 4 bases, J lost 0 bases, and 11 bases stayed unmatched. The CDR3 totals 19 residues. From germline, CDR1 is SGHAT and CDR2 FQNNGV. DNA of the CDR3: TGTGCCAGCAGCTCCCCGAGAGGACTAGCGGGGGTGAACCAAGAGACCCAGTACTTC. It yields the protein CASSSPRGLAGVNQETQYF.

J is TRBJ2-3 and V is TRBV7-9, with a possible D match to TRBD1 (6 bases). V gave up 4 bases and J gave up 2 bases, with 13 bases separating them. Germline assignment: CDR1 SEHNR and CDR2 FQNEAQ (reference sequence). The CDR3 sequence is 15 residues long. CDR3 sequence (DNA): TGTGCCAGCAGCTCGATCCAGGGGTTCACAGATACGCAGTATTTT. Its protein is CASSSIQGFTDTQYF.

The V gene is TRBV5-1, the J gene TRBJ1-1, with a tentative D call TRBD1 (5 bases). The germline CDR1 and CDR2 sequences are SGHRS and YFSETQ. The V and J ends lost 0 bases and 7 bases respectively, with 10 bases between them. CDR3 size: 13 residues. The CDR3 DNA is TGCGCCAGCAGCTTGGCCGGGGGATTTGAAGCTTTCTTT. It is translated as CASSLAGGFEAFF. The full variable domain, in which reference TRBV5-1 and TRBJ1-1 provide the parts outside the CDR3, is KAGVTQTPRYLIKTRGQQVTLSCSPISGHRSVSWYQQTPGQGLQFLFEYFSETQRNKGNFPGRFSGRQFSNSRSEMNVSTLELGDSALYLCASSLAGGFEAFFGQGTRLTVV.

V gene TRBV7-9 combines with J gene TRBJ1-1, with 8 bases identical to TRBD1. CDR3 length equals 14 residues. Germline CDR1 and CDR2: SEHNR and FQNEAQ (reference sequence). The trim removed 3 bases at V and 5 bases at J, leaving 5 bases unmatched. Written as DNA, the CDR3 is TGTGCCAGCAGCTTTGGGGACAGGTGGACTGAAGCTTTCTTT. Translating gives CASSFGDRWTEAFF.

The gene calls are TRBV30 and TRBJ2-6; D is uncertain. Germline CDR1 reads GTSNPN; CDR2 reads SVGIG (reference sequence). Trimming pared 0 bases from V and 0 bases from J, leaving 12 bases between. The CDR3 sequence is 17 residues long. CDR3 DNA sequence: TGTGCCTGGAGTGTACTTGGGCCCTTCTCTGGGGCCAACGTCCTGACTTTC. This sequence encodes CAWSVLGPFSGANVLTF. The full variable domain, completed using reference TRBV30 and TRBJ2-6, is SQTIHQWPATLVQPVGSPLSLECTVEGTSNPNLYWYRQAAGRGLQLLFYSVGIGQISSEVPQNLSASRPQDRQFILSSKKLLLSDSGFYLCAWSVLGPFSGANVLTFGAGSRLTVL.

This clone was observed a single time. In DNA form, the CDR3 reads TGTGCCAGCCGTAGTATTACAGGGGCCTCCTACGAGCAGTACTTC. It translates to CASRSITGASYEQYF. The rearrangement uses TRBV7-8 and TRBJ2-7; 7 bases are a match to TRBD1. CDR1 and CDR2 from the germline V gene are SGHVS and FQNEAQ. With 8 bases clipped from V and 0 bases from J, the junction kept 10 bases outside the gene matches. The CDR3 loop spans 15 amino acids.

The gene calls are TRBV10-3 and TRBJ2-7, with a tentative D call TRBD1 (6 bases). Trimming took off 6 bases at V and 2 bases at J, with 8 bases between the two ends. Germline CDR1 is ENHRY and CDR2 is SYGVKD. This CDR3 is 12 amino acids long. The CDR3 sequence: CAISRGAYEQYF. DNA of the CDR3: TGTGCCATCAGCAGGGGAGCCTACGAGCAGTACTTC.

The chain couples TRBV29-1 to TRBJ2-7; the D is unclear. Germline loops: CDR1 SQVTM, CDR2 ANQGSEA. The CDR3 loop spans 13 amino acids. Trimming cost V 4 bases and J 2 bases, with 12 bases left between them. The CDR3 DNA reads TGCAGCGTTGCGGTCTCTCCCGCCTACGAGCAGTACTTC. Protein: CSVAVSPAYEQYF.

The chain has TRBV5-4 and TRBJ1-1, with TRBD1 as a possible D gene (5 bases). The ends were cut back, 4 bases at V and 10 bases at J, with 20 bases in the middle. The germline CDR1 and CDR2 sequences are SGHNT and YYREEE (reference sequence). The CDR3 consists of 14 residues. The CDR3 DNA sequence: TGTGCCAGCAGCCAAGGGAGCGGGGCGCAGGGAGCTTTCTTT. This translates into CASSQGSGAQGAFF.

The chain links TRBV18 to TRBJ1-4; TRBD1 might be the D (6 bases). The V gene's germline CDR1 is KGHSH and CDR2 LQKENI. Between the trimmed V and J ends, which lost 5 bases and 1 base, there was a span of 11 bases. The CDR3 has 15 amino acids. CDR3 DNA sequence: TGTGCCAGCTCAGTCGACAGGAAAACTAATGAAAAACTGTTTTTT. It specifies CASSVDRKTNEKLFF.

The chain carries TRBV12-3 or TRBV12-4 and TRBJ1-6; the D is unclear. Trimming removed 0 bases from V and 14 bases from J, with 8 bases in between. The CDR3 length is 12 residues. The CDR3 DNA is TGTGCCAGCAGTTTAGCCCGGTCGGCCCTCCACTTT. It yields the protein CASSLARSALHF.